The 7 T cell receptor beta chains below come from one sample, sequenced in a study of spatial heterogeneity in lung cancer. A single record per CDR3 protein comes from TCRdb applying MiXCR to the 5' RACE reads. The sample contains some 54,000 distinct CDR3 sequences, roughly 8.1% of which appear only once. Time point of the sample: blood at routine non-recurrence follow-up after resection. Whole RNA obtained from tumor, nontumor lung or frozen PBMC underwent sequencing without sorting. The source was PBMCs, collected at follow-up. Source of these receptors: a female donor with early-stage non-small cell lung cancer.

This clonotype was seen at least ten times. The CDR3 DNA reads TGTGCCAGCAGCCCCCGGCAGGGTCTCTACGAGCAGTACTTC. Its translation is CASSPRQGLYEQYF. V usage is TRBV7-2 and J usage is TRBJ2-7; D possibly corresponds to TRBD1 (5 bases). Trimming left V 5 bases short and J 3 bases short, with 14 bases between. Germline V CDR1 and CDR2: SGHTA, FQGNSA. The CDR3 runs to 14 residues.

There are many counts of this clonotype. The chain combines TRBV12-5 with TRBJ2-7, with D uncertain. Germline CDR1 is LGHNT and CDR2 is FRNRAP. V was shortened by 0 bases and J by 3 bases, with 12 bases between the two germline ends. The CDR3 consists of 15 residues. The CDR3 is CASGLVRSYCYEQYF. In DNA, the CDR3 is TGTGCTAGTGGTTTGGTACGCAGCTACTGCTACGAGCAGTACTTC. The whole variable domain, filled in from reference TRBV12-5 and TRBJ2-7, reads DARVTQTPRHKVTEMGQEVTMRCQPILGHNTVFWYRQTMMQGLELLAYFRNRAPLDDSGMPKDRFSAEMPDATLATLKIQPSEPRDSAVYFCASGLVRSYCYEQYFGPGTRLTVT.

This clonotype was observed many times. The chain is built from TRBV7-9 and TRBJ1-1; 7 bases are shared with TRBD1. V dropped 5 bases and J dropped 4; count of bases not matched to a gene: 4. Germline lookup yields CDR1 SEHNR and CDR2 FQNEAQ (reference sequence). CDR3 size: 13 residues. CDR3 nucleotide sequence: TGTGCCAGCAGCCCAACAGGGGTCACTGAAGCTTTCTTT. It encodes CASSPTGVTEAFF.

The rearrangement links TRBV5-1 to TRBJ2-2; D is unresolved. Trimming removed 2 bases from V and 2 bases from J, with 4 bases in between. CDR1 SGHRS and CDR2 YFSETQ come from the germline V gene. This CDR3 is built from 13 residues. DNA of the CDR3: TGCGCCAGCAGCTTCCCAAACACCGGGGAGCTGTTTTTT. Amino acid sequence: CASSFPNTGELFF. The variable domain in full, completed from reference TRBV5-1 and TRBJ2-2, reads KAGVTQTPRYLIKTRGQQVTLSCSPISGHRSVSWYQQTPGQGLQFLFEYFSETQRNKGNFPGRFSGRQFSNSRSEMNVSTLELGDSALYLCASSFPNTGELFFGEGSRLTVL.

In this sample, this clonotype turned up a few times. This chain uses TRBV9 with TRBJ1-6; a weak D match, TRBD1 (6 bases). Trimming took 4 bases from V and 8 from J, leaving 19 bases between them. This CDR3 is built from 16 residues. The germline V gene encodes CDR1 SGDLS and CDR2 YYNGEE. The CDR3 DNA reads TGTGCCAGCAGCACACAACAGGGTTTCGTCGATTCACCCCTCCACTTT. Amino acid sequence: CASSTQQGFVDSPLHF.

With regard to this clonotype: This clone may be a read error of a much larger clone one base away. This chain joins TRBV18 and TRBJ1-2, with D unresolved. In germline, CDR1 is KGHSH, CDR2 LQKENI. There are 14 residues in the CDR3. The CDR3 DNA reads TGTGCCAGCTCCCCCTTGGAGGGTGACTATAGCTACACCTTC. Encoded protein: CASSPLEGDYSYTF.

This clonotype was counted a few times. The gene calls are TRBV6-5 and TRBJ1-1, with D possibly matching TRBD1 (6 bases). The germline V and J ends were trimmed by 6 bases and 1 base, with 21 bases remaining between them. This CDR3 has 17 amino acids. Germline V CDR1 and CDR2: MNHEY, SVGAGI. The CDR3 reads CASSHARAGAPNTEAFF. The CDR3 bases are TGTGCCAGCAGCCACGCTCGGGCAGGGGCCCCGAACACTGAAGCTTTCTTT.